These 20 T cell receptor beta chains came from one sample sequenced in a study of T cells expressing NK-cell markers. TCRdb processed the 5' RACE reads again and assigns one entry to each CDR3 protein, with no DNA. The sample's table shows 550,000 to 600,000 distinct CDR3 sequences. Material: blood T cells: a sorted CD56 or NKG2C T cell subset, CD4+ or CD8+ T cells, or bulk PBMC T cells (not recorded which). The receptors were gathered from a man aged 18 to 35 in good health.

The rearrangement uses TRBV12-3 or TRBV12-4 and TRBJ2-3; TCRdb names TRBD1, which stays unverified in the absence of DNA. The CDR3 length is 14 residues. The CDR3 sequence: CASRQGAGTDTQYF.

This rearrangement joins TRBV6-1 to TRBJ2-7; TCRdb's D call, TRBD1, is unchecked because there is no DNA. The length of the CDR3 is 15 residues. Germline lookup yields CDR1 MNHNS and CDR2 SASEGT. The CDR3 sequence: CASSPRDRVGWEQYF.

The rearrangement joins TRBV15 to TRBJ1-1; TCRdb's D call of TRBD1 is untestable without DNA. CDR1 is LNHNV and CDR2 is YYDKDF in the germline V gene (reference sequence). The CDR3 consists of 14 residues. CDR3 residues: CATSPGTMNTEAFF.

This rearrangement joins TRBV6-2 or TRBV6-3 to TRBJ2-1. There are 16 residues in the CDR3. Germline V gene sequence: CDR1 MNHEY, CDR2 SVGEGT. Here the CDR3 reads CASSLQLRSSYNEQFF.

The CDR3 here is CASSISPSGSFGETQYF. V and J are TRBV19 and TRBJ2-5; the D gene TCRdb calls, TRBD2, cannot be checked with no DNA. The CDR3 totals 17 residues. The V gene's germline CDR1 is LNHDA and CDR2 SQIVND (reference sequence). Variable domain in full (rest from reference TRBV19 and TRBJ2-5): DGGITQSPKYLFRKEGQNVTLSCEQNLNHDAMYWYRQDPGQGLRLIYYSQIVNDFQKGDIAEGYSVSREKKESFPLTVTSAQKNPTAFYLCASSISPSGSFGETQYFGPGTRLLVL.

This chain connects TRBV4-1 to TRBJ2-1; the D gene TCRdb calls, TRBD1, cannot be checked with no DNA. CDR1 and CDR2 from the germline V gene are MGHRA and YSYEKL. The CDR3 has 17 residues. The CDR3 sequence: CASSPTPGTGIIDEQFF.

This chain connects TRBV7-2 to TRBJ2-7; TCRdb proposes TRBD1, but this gene call is untestable without DNA. This CDR3 region has 17 residues. Germline CDR1 reads SGHTA; CDR2 reads FQGNSA. The CDR3 sequence is CASSLFLGVRPDYEQYF.

The CDR3 is CSARTSGLMNTQYF. The gene calls are TRBV20-1 and TRBJ2-3; lacking DNA, the TRBD2 call made by TCRdb goes unchecked. From germline, CDR1 is DFQATT and CDR2 SNEGSKA (reference sequence). This CDR3 has 14 residues.

The chain has TRBV12-3 or TRBV12-4 and TRBJ1-6; without DNA, the TCRdb call of TRBD1 cannot be checked. The CDR3 has 14 amino acids. CDR3 sequence reads: CASTIGLPGSPLHF.

The V call is TRBV7-8, the J call TRBJ1-6; without DNA, the TCRdb call of TRBD1 cannot be checked. Germline CDR1 reads SGHVS; CDR2 reads FQNEAQ. The CDR3 totals 15 residues. CDR3 region: CASSPQGRWVSPLHF. The complete variable domain, with remaining parts taken from reference TRBV7-8 and TRBJ1-6, reads GAGVSQSPRYKVAKRGQDVALRCDPISGHVSLFWYQQALGQGPEFLTYFQNEAQLDKSGLPSDRFFAERPEGSVSTLKIQRTQQEDSAVYLCASSPQGRWVSPLHFGNGTRLTVT.

This chain joins TRBV9 and TRBJ2-2; the TRBD1 assignment by TCRdb is unverifiable without DNA. The CDR3 runs to 16 residues. Per the germline V gene, CDR1 is SGDLS and CDR2 is YYNGEE. CDR3 sequence reads: CASSPIGTANTGELFF.

This chain links TRBV29-1 with TRBJ2-2; TCRdb gives TRBD1 as the D gene, but with no DNA this cannot be confirmed. The CDR3 sequence is 13 residues long. Germline V gene data show CDR1 as SQVTM and CDR2 as ANQGSEA. The CDR3 reads CSATPGNTGELFF.

V and J are TRBV20-1 and TRBJ1-5; the D gene TCRdb calls, TRBD1, cannot be checked with no DNA. The CDR3 is 13 amino acids. The V gene's germline CDR1 is DFQATT and CDR2 SNEGSKA (reference sequence). The CDR3: CSASQRQNQPQHF.

The rearrangement links TRBV6-4 to TRBJ2-1; TCRdb outputs TRBD2, but without DNA this stays unchecked. CDR1 is MRHNA, CDR2 SNTAGT, per germline. This CDR3 spans 16 amino acids. The CDR3 loop is CASSAQGTSGMDEQFF.

The chain combines TRBV12-3 or TRBV12-4 with TRBJ2-6. This CDR3 has 15 amino acids. This chain's CDR3 is CASSLGGSGANVLTF.

This chain links TRBV9 with TRBJ2-7; the TRBD1 assignment by TCRdb is unverifiable without DNA. The germline CDR1 and CDR2 sequences are SGDLS and YYNGEE. This CDR3 has 16 amino acids. CDR3: CASSVGGLPGGYEQYF. Based on the CDR3 plus reference TRBV9 and TRBJ2-7, the full variable domain is DSGVTQTPKHLITATGQRVTLRCSPRSGDLSVYWYQQSLDQGLQFLIQYYNGEERAKGNILERFSAQQFPDLHSELNLSSLELGDSALYFCASSVGGLPGGYEQYFGPGTRLTVT.

The V gene is TRBV20-1, the J gene TRBJ2-7; TCRdb lists TRBD1, though no DNA is available to test this call. The CDR3 runs to 15 residues. Germline V lookup: CDR1 DFQATT, CDR2 SNEGSKA (reference sequence). The CDR3 sequence is CSPLAPTASWGEQYF.

The chain carries TRBV7-6 and TRBJ2-1. Germline V gene data show CDR1 as SGHVS and CDR2 as FNYEAQ. This CDR3 has 16 amino acids. CDR3 loop: CASSPLTGPEYNEQFF.

The rearrangement joins TRBV11-2 to TRBJ2-7. Germline V lookup: CDR1 SGHAT, CDR2 FQNNGV. The CDR3 length is 15 residues. CDR3 protein: CASSLEWTPTYEQYF.

This chain joins TRBV2 and TRBJ2-7; the TCRdb call, TRBD1, lacks DNA for checking. Germline-derived CDR1 and CDR2 are SNHLY and FYNNEI. The CDR3 is made up of 15 amino acids. CDR3 amino acids: CASTSGTPGGYEQYF.